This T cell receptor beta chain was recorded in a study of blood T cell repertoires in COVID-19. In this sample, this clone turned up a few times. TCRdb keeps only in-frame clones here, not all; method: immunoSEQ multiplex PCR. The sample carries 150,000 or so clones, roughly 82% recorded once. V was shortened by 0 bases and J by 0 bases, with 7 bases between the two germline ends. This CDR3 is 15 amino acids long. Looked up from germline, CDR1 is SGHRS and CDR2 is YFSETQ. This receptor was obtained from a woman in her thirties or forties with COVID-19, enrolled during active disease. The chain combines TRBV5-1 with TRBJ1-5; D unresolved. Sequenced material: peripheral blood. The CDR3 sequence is CASSLDGISNQPQHF. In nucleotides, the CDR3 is TGCGCCAGCAGCTTGGACGGGATTAGCAATCAGCCCCAGCATTTT. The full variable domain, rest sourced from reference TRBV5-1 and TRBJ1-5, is KAGVTQTPRYLIKTRGQQVTLSCSPISGHRSVSWYQQTPGQGLQFLFEYFSETQRNKGNFPGRFSGRQFSNSRSEMNVSTLELGDSALYLCASSLDGISNQPQHFGDGTRLSIL.